Following are 17 T cell receptor beta chains from one sample sequenced in a study of T-cell reconstitution after alpha-beta-depleted transplantation in children. Library preparation (for TCRbeta) was performed with unique molecular identifiers. TCRdb re-called the PCR reads through MiXCR, storing one row per CDR3 protein. The sample consists of 90,000 to 130,000 distinct CDR3 sequences, 5.5% to 6.5% of them appearing once. The specimen was PBMCs, mostly from graft donor cells, collected 360 days after TCRalphabeta/CD19-depleted stem cell transplant. The receptors were gathered from a male patient aged 2 to 9 who had a stem cell transplant for acute lymphoblastic leukemia, so the T cells may come from the graft donor.

The table lists this clonotype with many counts. The chain employs TRBV10-3 and TRBJ2-3, with a weak D call TRBD1 (6 bases). V lost 11 bases and J 0 bases, leaving 12 bases between the germline ends. The CDR3 is made up of 13 amino acids. Germline V gives CDR1 ENHRY, CDR2 SYGVKD. The CDR3 region is CASWDISTDTQYF. CDR3 bases: TGTGCCTCCTGGGACATCAGCACAGATACGCAGTATTTT.

V usage is TRBV9 and J usage is TRBJ2-5; 8 nucleotides match TRBD2. This CDR3 has 14 residues. The germline V gene has CDR1 SGDLS and CDR2 YYNGEE. J was trimmed by 4 bases and V by 3 bases; bases with no gene match: 5. The CDR3 region is CASSARGGPETQYF. The CDR3, as DNA: TGTGCCAGCAGCGCACGGGGGGGGCCAGAGACCCAGTACTTC.

This clonotype was counted between two and nine times. The chain has TRBV2 and TRBJ2-5; D possibly matches TRBD1 or TRBD2 (5 bases each). CDR3 length equals 13 residues. The V and J ends lost 4 bases and 8 bases respectively, with 14 bases between them. Germline loops: CDR1 SNHLY, CDR2 FYNNEI. The CDR3 bases are TGTGCCAGCAGTGGGGAAGGGGAGTACACCCAGTACTTC. As protein: CASSGEGEYTQYF.

This clonotype has ten or more counts. This rearrangement joins TRBV6-5 to TRBJ1-1, with 12 bases fitting TRBD1. Germline-derived CDR1 and CDR2 are MNHEY and SVGAGI. The CDR3 sequence is 13 residues long. The junction had 1 base not matched to a gene; V was cut back by 2 bases and J by 9 bases. For the CDR3, the DNA is TGTGCCAGCAGTTACAGGGACAGGGGGCAAGCTTTCTTT. This gives the protein CASSYRDRGQAFF.

This clonotype was detected ten times or more. The chain links TRBV7-3 to TRBJ2-3; 7 positions agree with TRBD2. The CDR3 covers 14 residues. In germline, CDR1 is SGHTA, CDR2 FQGTGA. V trimming: 5 bases; J trimming: 4 bases; junction bases outside the gene matches: 6. The CDR3 sequence is CASSPGLSPDTQYF. CDR3 DNA: TGTGCCAGCAGCCCGGGACTAAGCCCAGATACGCAGTATTTT.

This clonotype occurred many times. The gene calls are TRBV11-2 and TRBJ2-3; 15 bases match TRBD2. J was trimmed by 0 bases and V by 2 bases; bases with no gene match: 12. Germline V CDR1 and CDR2: SGHAT, FQNNGV. This CDR3 has 21 amino acids. The DNA of the CDR3 is TGTGCCAGCAGCTTATCCGGACTAGCGGGAGGGCCCCTCTCTAGCACAGATACGCAGTATTTT. It translates to CASSLSGLAGGPLSSTDTQYF.

The chain uses TRBV30 and TRBJ2-7; D is unresolved. Germline CDR1 and CDR2: GTSNPN and SVGIG (reference sequence). The CDR3 runs to 11 residues. V was clipped by 3 bases and J by 4 bases, with 7 bases between them. CDR3 sequence: CAWSPHYEQYF. The DNA for the CDR3 is TGTGCCTGGAGCCCCCATTACGAGCAGTACTTC.

This clonotype turned up a few times. The chain employs TRBV14 and TRBJ1-2; D unresolved. This CDR3 region has 14 residues. V was trimmed by 5 bases and J by 3 bases, leaving 13 bases between them. The germline V gene encodes CDR1 SGHDN and CDR2 FVKESK. CDR3 sequence (DNA): TGTGCCAGCAGCGAAATGGACGGATACTATGGCTACACCTTC. This encodes CASSEMDGYYGYTF. The whole variable domain, filled in from reference TRBV14 and TRBJ1-2, reads EAGVTQFPSHSVIEKGQTVTLRCDPISGHDNLYWYRRVMGKEIKFLLHFVKESKQDESGMPNNRFLAERTGGTYSTLKVQPAELEDSGVYFCASSEMDGYYGYTFGSGTRLTVV.

This clonotype was detected ten times or more. The V and J genes are TRBV5-5 and TRBJ2-7, with D hard to call. Trimming removed 4 bases at V and 3 bases at J, with 17 bases between. Germline values: CDR1 SGHKS, CDR2 YYEKEE (reference sequence). The CDR3 is 15 amino acids. The CDR3 sequence is CASSVIPGPLYEQYF. CDR3 DNA sequence: TGTGCCAGCAGCGTGATACCCGGGCCTCTCTACGAGCAGTACTTC.

This clonotype was picked up many times. The chain links TRBV2 to TRBJ2-3, with D hard to call. Germline CDR1 and CDR2: SNHLY and FYNNEI. Trimming cost V 10 bases and J 2 bases, with 16 bases left between them. CDR3 length equals 14 residues. The chain's CDR3 is CAIPLDGLTDTQYF. The CDR3 nucleotides are TGTGCCATCCCCTTAGACGGGCTCACAGATACGCAGTATTTT. The entire variable domain, with the rest obtained from reference TRBV2 and TRBJ2-3, is as follows: EPEVTQTPSHQVTQMGQEVILRCVPISNHLYFYWYRQILGQKVEFLVSFYNNEISEKSEIFDDQFSVERPDGSNFTLKIRSTKLEDSAMYFCAIPLDGLTDTQYFGPGTRLTVL.

This clonotype occurred a few times. The rearrangement joins TRBV7-9 to TRBJ1-1; D unresolved. V was clipped by 0 bases and J by 1 base, with 15 bases between them. CDR3 size: 17 residues. Germline CDR1 is SEHNR and CDR2 is FQNEAQ (reference sequence). The CDR3: CASSLAGPSEANTEAFF. Here the CDR3 DNA reads TGTGCCAGCAGCTTAGCCGGGCCTTCGGAGGCGAACACTGAAGCTTTCTTT.

In this sample, this clonotype turned up many times. The chain is built from TRBV29-1 and TRBJ1-1; D may be TRBD1 (6 bases). Deletions cut 6 bases from V and 4 bases from J, with 12 bases between. The CDR3 runs 12 residues. CDR1 SQVTM and CDR2 ANQGSEA come from the germline V gene. CDR3 in amino acids: CSVPTGFTEAFF. DNA for the CDR3: TGCAGCGTGCCTACAGGGTTCACTGAAGCTTTCTTT.

This clonotype has at least ten counts. This rearrangement joins TRBV10-3 to TRBJ1-2; no definite D call. The CDR3 runs 14 residues. Germline loops: CDR1 ENHRY, CDR2 SYGVKD. The ends were cut back, 2 bases at V and 3 bases at J, with 10 bases in the middle. The CDR3 bases are TGTGCCATCAGTGAGCCGCAGAAAGACTATGGCTACACCTTC. This gives the protein CAISEPQKDYGYTF.

This clonotype was seen at least ten times. The genes are TRBV6-5 and TRBJ2-2; 8 nucleotides match TRBD1. After removal of 2 bases from V and 6 bases from J, the junction contained 8 bases not matched to a gene. CDR3 length: 16 residues. Germline V gene sequence: CDR1 MNHEY, CDR2 SVGAGI. The DNA for the CDR3 is TGTGCCAGCAGTTACCCATACAGGGGGGCAGCCGGGGAGCTGTTTTTT. This encodes CASSYPYRGAAGELFF.

This clonotype was counted many times. Relative to the germline gene, one junction end is altered; a read error may explain this. V usage is TRBV15 and J usage is TRBJ2-7; TRBD1 aligns across 7 bases. Germline V gene lookup returns CDR1 LNHNV and CDR2 YYDKDF (reference sequence). The CDR3 is made up of 13 amino acids. The CDR3 nucleotides are TGTGCCACCAGCAGAGATTTGTCGACAGGGATCTTCTTC. This sequence encodes CATSRDLSTGIFF.

At least ten counts were recorded for this clonotype. This chain connects TRBV28 to TRBJ2-7; tentative D call: TRBD2 (5 bases). Germline loops: CDR1 MDHEN, CDR2 SYDVKM. V lost 2 bases, J lost 13 bases, and 21 bases lay in between. This CDR3 region has 14 residues. The CDR3 nucleotides are TGTGCCAGCAGTTTAGGGAGCCTACGAGCACGCGGATACTTC. It yields the protein CASSLGSLRARGYF.

In this sample, this clonotype turned up many times. The chain employs TRBV6-2 or TRBV6-3 and TRBJ2-7; D possibly uses TRBD1 or TRBD2 (5 bases each). Trimming removed 4 bases from V and 3 bases from J, with 16 bases in between. This CDR3 region has 15 residues. From germline, CDR1 is MNHEY and CDR2 SVGEGT. The CDR3 DNA sequence: TGTGCCAGCAGTTCCCCCGGGACCATGATCTACGAGCAGTACTTC. Protein sequence: CASSSPGTMIYEQYF.